Following are 22 T cell receptor beta chains from one sample sequenced in a study of T cells in Graves' hyperthyroidism and ophthalmopathy. Amplified TCR beta CDR3 regions came from RNA transcripts. First-round RT-PCR with HTBI primers amplified the TCR CDR3 region. TCRdb re-analysed the multiplex PCR reads in MiXCR, keeping a single row per CDR3 protein. The sample lists 300,000 to 450,000 distinct CDR3 sequences, 20% to 25% occurring once. The sequencing sample was made of blood. These receptors all come from a man aged 45-65 years with Graves' hyperthyroidism.

The rearrangement links TRBV14 to TRBJ2-3; D gene uncertain. Germline V lookup: CDR1 SGHDN, CDR2 FVKESK. V lost 1 base and J 5 bases, leaving 4 bases between the germline ends. This CDR3 has 12 amino acids. CDR3 protein: CASSQGVDTQYF. DNA of the CDR3: TGTGCCAGCAGCCAAGGCGTAGATACGCAGTATTTT.

This clonotype occurred a few times. CDR3 amino acids: CASQSRAVRNQPQHF. As DNA, the CDR3 is TGTGCCAGCCAGTCGCGGGCGGTGCGCAATCAGCCCCAGCATTTT. J is TRBJ1-5 and V is TRBV2; D gene uncertain. CDR3 size: 15 residues. With 8 bases removed from V and 2 bases from J, the gap between germline ends came to 16 bases. The germline gives CDR1 SNHLY, CDR2 FYNNEI.

This clonotype was counted only a few times. J is TRBJ2-5 and V is TRBV28; 9 bases line up with TRBD1. J was trimmed by 3 bases and V by 6 bases; bases with no gene match: 11. The CDR3 has 16 residues. The germline gives CDR1 MDHEN, CDR2 SYDVKM. Here the CDR3 reads CASRPPGQGWEETQYF. The CDR3 DNA sequence: TGTGCCAGCAGACCCCCGGGACAGGGTTGGGAAGAGACCCAGTACTTC.

This chain links TRBV28 with TRBJ2-1; D is perhaps TRBD1 (6 bases). Per the germline V gene, CDR1 is MDHEN and CDR2 is SYDVKM. The CDR3 has 13 amino acids. The V end lost 6 bases, the J end lost 5 bases, and 11 bases lay between the germline ends. CDR3 sequence (DNA): TGTGCCAGCAGAGGGGGATTCGACAATGAGCAGTTCTTC. Protein product: CASRGGFDNEQFF.

The genes are TRBV6-2 or TRBV6-3 and TRBJ2-7; D call uncertain. CDR3 size: 11 residues. Trimming removed 6 bases at V and 6 bases at J, with 9 bases between. CDR1 is MNHEY and CDR2 is SVGEGT in the germline V gene. The CDR3 loop is CASSDFLEQYF. Written as DNA, the CDR3 is TGTGCCAGCAGCGACTTTCTCGAGCAGTACTTC.

This rearrangement joins TRBV14 to TRBJ2-7; D may be TRBD2 (6 bases). This CDR3 comprises 13 residues. Trimming took 4 bases from V and 3 from J, leaving 10 bases between them. Germline CDR1 and CDR2: SGHDN and FVKESK. The CDR3 spells CASSRDSVYEQYF. The CDR3 region has the DNA TGTGCCAGCAGCCGGGACTCGGTCTACGAGCAGTACTTC.

The chain recombines TRBV5-1 with TRBJ1-1; 8 bases are shared with TRBD1. CDR1 SGHRS and CDR2 YFSETQ come from the germline V gene. This CDR3 is 14 amino acids long. V was clipped by 2 bases and J by 4 bases; unmatched bases: 4. In nucleotides, the CDR3 is TGCGCCAGCAGCTTTATAACAGGGGGCACTGAAGCTTTCTTT. Its protein is CASSFITGGTEAFF.

CDR3 sequence: CSAQGDGLTYEQYF. The CDR3 DNA follows: TGCAGTGCACAAGGGGACGGCTTAACCTACGAGCAGTACTTC. The V call is TRBV20-1, the J call TRBJ2-7; D assignment may be TRBD1 or TRBD2 (5 bases each). Trimming took off 6 bases at V and 2 bases at J, with 17 bases between the two ends. Germline CDR1 DFQATT, CDR2 SNEGSKA (reference sequence). The CDR3 is made up of 14 amino acids.

This rearrangement joins TRBV28 to TRBJ1-5; 7 nucleotides match TRBD1. This CDR3 spans 15 amino acids. Per the germline V gene, CDR1 is MDHEN and CDR2 is SYDVKM. V lost 5 bases to trimming and J lost 5 bases; unmatched junction nucleotides: 9. The CDR3 nucleotides read TGTGCCAGCAGTCTAAGACAGGGACGGTATCAGCCCCAGCATTTT. The encoded protein is CASSLRQGRYQPQHF.

This clonotype has ten or more counts. The chain has TRBV7-9 and TRBJ2-1, with 9 bases lining up with TRBD2. Germline CDR1 is SEHNR and CDR2 is FQNEAQ (reference sequence). V lost 3 bases, J lost 6 bases, and 3 bases stayed unmatched. The CDR3 spans 14 residues. CDR3 in DNA: TGTGCCAGCAGCTTGGGACTAGCACTCAATGAGCAGTTCTTC. It translates to CASSLGLALNEQFF.

This clonotype was recorded many times. The chain is built from TRBV28 and TRBJ2-7; TRBD1 matches 10 bases. With V trimmed by 8 bases and J by 3 bases, 1 base remained unmatched. CDR1 is MDHEN, CDR2 SYDVKM, per germline. This CDR3 is built from 12 residues. The CDR3 is CASRTGGYEQYF. Here the CDR3 DNA reads TGTGCCAGCCGGACAGGGGGCTACGAGCAGTACTTC.

This clonotype has a handful of counts. V is TRBV7-2 and J is TRBJ2-1; 13 nucleotides align to TRBD2. V lost 1 base to trimming and J lost 9 bases; unmatched junction nucleotides: 6. The CDR3 is 16 amino acids. Germline CDR1 reads SGHTA; CDR2 reads FQGNSA. The CDR3 DNA reads as TGTGCCAGCAGCTTAGGAGGACTAGCGGGAGTAGGTGAGCAGTTCTTC. The encoded protein is CASSLGGLAGVGEQFF.

This chain connects TRBV20-1 to TRBJ1-4; unclear D gene. The CDR3 contains 14 residues. The germline gives CDR1 DFQATT, CDR2 SNEGSKA (reference sequence). V lost 1 base to trimming and J lost 8 bases, with 14 bases between them. The CDR3: CSARASDRQEKLFF. CDR3 bases: TGCAGTGCTAGAGCGTCGGACCGGCAGGAAAAACTGTTTTTT.

The J gene is TRBJ1-2, the V gene TRBV6-1; D not resolved. Germline V gives CDR1 MNHNS, CDR2 SASEGT. The CDR3 has 16 residues. Trimming cost V 10 bases and J 8 bases, with 29 bases left between them. CDR3 coding DNA: TGTGCCACTTACCCCACGGCTTATTACGGTAGCGAGGGCTACACCTTC. Its translation is CATYPTAYYGSEGYTF.

The chain links TRBV19 to TRBJ1-4, with no clear D. CDR3 length equals 13 residues. Germline values: CDR1 LNHDA, CDR2 SQIVND (reference sequence). CDR3 protein: CASGTGRLEKLFF. CDR3 nucleotide sequence: TGTGCTAGTGGTACGGGCCGACTTGAAAAACTGTTTTTT.

This clonotype was observed many times. The chain couples TRBV11-3 to TRBJ2-3, with a tentative D call TRBD2 (6 bases). Trimming left V 8 bases short and J 0 bases short, with 12 bases between. The germline gives CDR1 SGHNT, CDR2 YENEEA. This CDR3 region has 14 residues. The CDR3 here is CASRRGVSTDTQYF. Written as DNA, the CDR3 is TGTGCCAGCCGCCGCGGGGTGAGCACAGATACGCAGTATTTT. The full variable domain, completed using reference TRBV11-3 and TRBJ2-3, is EAGVVQSPRYKIIEKKQPVAFWCNPISGHNTLYWYLQNLGQGPELLIRYENEEAVDDSQLPKDRFSAERLKGVDSTLKIQPAELGDSAVYLCASRRGVSTDTQYFGPGTRLTVL.

This clonotype was counted only a few times. The chain is built from TRBV7-9 and TRBJ2-7; 7 bases are shared with TRBD2. V lost 6 bases and J lost 6; bases outside the gene matches: 17. The germline CDR1 and CDR2 sequences are SEHNR and FQNEAQ (reference sequence). The length of the CDR3 is 16 residues. CDR3 in amino acids: CASSPTNSGGTSEQYF. The CDR3 region has the DNA TGTGCCAGCAGTCCTACAAATTCCGGGGGGACCAGCGAGCAGTACTTC.

This clonotype was counted once. CDR3 nucleotides: TGTGCCAGCAGAACTAGCGGGAGGGCCACAGGGAGAGAGACCCAGTACTTC. Protein product: CASRTSGRATGRETQYF. The rearrangement uses TRBV6-1 and TRBJ2-5; 13 bases map to TRBD2. Unmatched junction bases numbered 11, after V lost 6 bases and J lost 4 bases. The CDR3 spans 17 residues. Germline V CDR1 and CDR2: MNHNS, SASEGT.

This clonotype was seen repeatedly, ten times or more. The chain couples TRBV3-1 to TRBJ2-3; D gene ambiguous. Germline lookup yields CDR1 LGHDT and CDR2 YNNKEL (reference sequence). The CDR3 has 13 residues. V lost 3 bases, J lost 4 bases, and 8 bases lay in between. CDR3 protein: CASSHLEPDTQYF. As DNA, the CDR3 is TGTGCCAGCAGCCATCTAGAGCCAGATACGCAGTATTTT.

Concerning this clonotype: This clone may be a read error of a much larger clone one base away. The chain combines TRBV6-4 with TRBJ2-2; TRBD2 might be the D (5 bases). With 5 bases removed from V and 7 bases from J, the gap between germline ends came to 17 bases. Germline V CDR1 and CDR2: MRHNA, SNTAGT. There are 15 residues in the CDR3. CDR3 loop: CASSQTSHLIGELFF. The CDR3 DNA reads TGTGCCAGCAGTCAAACTAGTCACCTTATCGGGGAGCTGTTTTTT.

J is TRBJ1-2 and V is TRBV28; TRBD1 matches at 7 bases. In germline, CDR1 is MDHEN, CDR2 SYDVKM. Trimming cost V 3 bases and J 0 bases; bases outside gene matches: 7. The CDR3 is 16 amino acids. CDR3 in DNA: TGTGCCAGCAGTTTCCCCACAGGGGAAGCTAACTATGGCTACACCTTC. Protein sequence: CASSFPTGEANYGYTF.

This clonotype was observed a single time. The chain combines TRBV4-1 with TRBJ1-4; D call uncertain. The CDR3 runs 15 residues. Germline V lookup: CDR1 MGHRA, CDR2 YSYEKL. V was shortened by 1 base and J by 3 bases, with 9 bases between the two germline ends. The CDR3: CASSQAGLSNEKLFF. The CDR3, as DNA: TGCGCCAGCAGCCAAGCCGGACTATCTAATGAAAAACTGTTTTTT.